The 21 T cell receptor beta chains given below trace back to one sample, sequenced in a study of blood T cells in healthy people across ages. Next came a second PCR, run for about 6 to 11 cycles, which used a sample-barcoded 5' primer along with a J-beta primer mix. MiXCR, run by TCRdb on the 5' RACE reads, gives a single entry per CDR3 protein. The repertoire includes about 720,000 distinct CDR3 sequences, about 20% of them detected once, and around a fifth sits in the top ten. Sequencing was performed on blood. The receptors derive from a man between 65 and 85 years old in good health.

Only a few counts were recorded for this clonotype. The V and J genes are TRBV19 and TRBJ1-2; TRBD1 is a possible D gene (5 bases). Germline V CDR1 and CDR2: LNHDA, SQIVND (reference sequence). The CDR3 contains 12 residues. V was clipped by 7 bases and J by 4 bases, with 10 bases between them. CDR3 in amino acids: CASMRDSYGYTF. CDR3 in DNA: TGTGCCAGTATGAGAGACAGCTATGGCTACACCTTC.

The chain is built from TRBV12-3 or TRBV12-4 and TRBJ1-2, with a possible D match to TRBD1 (5 bases). This CDR3 region has 13 residues. Deletions cut 3 bases from V and 10 bases from J, with 15 bases between. CDR3: CASSFLFRGDYTF. In DNA form, the CDR3 reads TGTGCCAGCAGTTTCTTGTTCCGGGGCGACTACACCTTC.

This clonotype was seen more than once but under ten times. The chain employs TRBV11-2 and TRBJ2-3, with D perhaps matching TRBD2 (6 bases). Germline lookup yields CDR1 SGHAT and CDR2 FQNNGV. There are 15 residues in the CDR3. Trimming shortened V by 1 base and J by 8 bases, and 16 bases separated the two germline ends. CDR3 DNA: TGTGCCAGCAGCTTAGTGGTAGCGGCCCAGGGTACGCAGTATTTT. Amino acids: CASSLVVAAQGTQYF.

This clonotype was counted between two and nine times. V usage is TRBV6-1 and J usage is TRBJ2-2; D assignment may be TRBD1 or TRBD2 (5 bases each). CDR1 is MNHNS, CDR2 SASEGT, per germline. V was pared by 11 bases and J by 0 bases, with 13 bases between. The CDR3 contains 14 residues. Here the CDR3 DNA reads TGTGCCGGCACCTTGGGACCGAACACCGGGGAGCTGTTTTTT. Translated: CAGTLGPNTGELFF.

With regard to this clonotype: An end of the junction does not agree with germline; a read error may underlie this. The V call is TRBV12-5, the J call TRBJ1-2; possible D gene TRBD1, 5 bases. Germline CDR1 and CDR2: LGHNT and FRNRAP. The CDR3 is 12 amino acids. In DNA, the CDR3 is TGTGCTAGTGGTTTTTCCCGCGGGGGGTCCTCCTTC. Amino acids: CASGFSRGGSSF.

V and J are TRBV9 and TRBJ2-6; no clear D. V shed 2 bases and J shed 0 bases, with 12 bases lying between them. This CDR3 has 17 residues. Germline V CDR1 and CDR2: SGDLS, YYNGEE. The CDR3 DNA reads as TGTGCCAGCAGCGTTAGCCGACCGGGCTCTGGGGCCAACGTCCTGACTTTC. This translates into CASSVSRPGSGANVLTF.

In this sample, this clonotype turned up a few times. This chain uses TRBV12-3 or TRBV12-4 with TRBJ2-3; tentative D call: TRBD2 (5 bases). This CDR3 has 15 amino acids. V was trimmed by 6 bases and J by 1 base, leaving 14 bases between them. The DNA for the CDR3 is TGTGCCAGCAGCTGGCGGAGGAGTGGCACAGATACGCAGTATTTT. Translated, it gives CASSWRRSGTDTQYF.

The DNA for the CDR3 is TGTGCCACCGGACGGGGTAATCAGCCCCAGCATTTT. Its protein is CATGRGNQPQHF. This chain joins TRBV6-5 and TRBJ1-5; D is uncertain. Germline assignment: CDR1 MNHEY and CDR2 SVGAGI. With 10 bases removed from V and 4 bases from J, the gap between germline ends came to 11 bases. CDR3 length: 12 amino acids.

The table lists this clonotype with a few counts. This sequence joins TRBV11-2 and TRBJ1-4; no definite D call. This CDR3 is 15 amino acids long. V lost 3 bases to trimming and J lost 0 bases, with 8 bases between them. CDR1 is SGHAT and CDR2 is FQNNGV in the germline V gene. CDR3 residues: CASSFSRSTNEKLFF. The DNA of the CDR3 is TGTGCCAGCAGCTTTAGCAGGTCAACTAATGAAAAACTGTTTTTT.

The rearrangement uses TRBV6-5 and TRBJ1-6, with TRBD1 matching over 9 bases. From germline, CDR1 is MNHEY and CDR2 SVGAGI. CDR3 size: 17 residues. Trimming cost V 2 bases and J 0 bases; bases outside gene matches: 2. This chain's CDR3 is CASSYGGQGSYNSPLHF. In DNA, the CDR3 is TGTGCCAGCAGTTACGGGGGACAGGGCTCCTATAATTCACCCCTCCACTTT.

The V call is TRBV15, the J call TRBJ2-1, with D hard to call. Trimming took off 1 base at V and 9 bases at J, with 13 bases between the two ends. From germline, CDR1 is LNHNV and CDR2 YYDKDF (reference sequence). CDR3 length: 14 residues. This CDR3 reads CATSRGGSMVEQFF. DNA for the CDR3: TGTGCCACCAGCAGAGGAGGCAGTATGGTTGAGCAGTTCTTC.

This clonotype was counted between two and nine times. CDR3: CASSATSGGTYEQYF. CDR3 bases: TGTGCCAGCAGTGCAACTAGCGGGGGGACCTACGAGCAGTACTTC. This chain joins TRBV25-1 and TRBJ2-5, with 12 bases fitting TRBD2. The J call is uncertain, as TRBJ2-7 better fits the DNA end. This CDR3 spans 15 amino acids. Germline lookup yields CDR1 MGHDK and CDR2 SYGVNS.

This clonotype showed up just a few times. The V gene is TRBV7-9, the J gene TRBJ1-1; no clear D. Germline loops: CDR1 SEHNR, CDR2 FQNEAQ (reference sequence). The CDR3 has 15 residues. V gave up 0 bases and J gave up 1 base, with 9 bases separating them. The CDR3 here is CASSLASGPNTEAFF. CDR3 coding DNA: TGTGCCAGCAGCTTAGCATCAGGTCCGAACACTGAAGCTTTCTTT. Based on the CDR3 plus reference TRBV7-9 and TRBJ1-1, the full variable domain is DTGVSQNPRHKITKRGQNVTFRCDPISEHNRLYWYRQTLGQGPEFLTYFQNEAQLEKSRLLSDRFSAERPKGSFSTLEIQRTEQGDSAMYLCASSLASGPNTEAFFGQGTRLTVV.

This clonotype was observed many times. This chain uses TRBV10-2 with TRBJ2-7; TRBD1 agrees at 8 bases. With 7 bases clipped from V and 0 bases from J, the junction kept 5 bases outside the gene matches. Germline V gives CDR1 WSHSY, CDR2 SAAADI. The CDR3 covers 14 residues. In DNA form, the CDR3 reads TGCGCCAGCATGGAGACAGGGGTCTCCTACGAGCAGTACTTC. Amino acid sequence: CASMETGVSYEQYF.

The chain combines TRBV20-1 with TRBJ2-7; TRBD1 might be the D (7 bases). Trimming left V 4 bases short and J 2 bases short, with 15 bases between. Germline V gives CDR1 DFQATT, CDR2 SNEGSKA (reference sequence). CDR3 size: 14 residues. The CDR3 region is CSAKGGDSPYEQYF. As DNA, the CDR3 is TGCAGTGCTAAGGGCGGGGACAGCCCCTACGAGCAGTACTTC.

The chain links TRBV5-6 to TRBJ2-2; TRBD2 aligns across 8 bases. The CDR3 has 15 amino acids. The ends lost 5 bases at V and 3 bases at J; junction bases unmatched: 6. CDR1 and CDR2 from the germline V gene are SGHDT and YYEEEE. CDR3 sequence (DNA): TGTGCCAGCAGTCCTACTAGCGGCTACACCGGGGAGCTGTTTTTT. Amino acid sequence: CASSPTSGYTGELFF.

This clonotype was detected only a few times. This chain connects TRBV10-3 to TRBJ2-5; D is ambiguous. Gene TRBJ2-7 matches the end of the DNA better, so the J call may be wrong. The CDR3 contains 14 residues. CDR1 and CDR2 from the germline V gene are ENHRY and SYGVKD. CDR3 DNA sequence: TGTGCCATCGCCACGGCCTCAACTTTCTACGAGCAGTACTTC. This codes for CAIATASTFYEQYF.

The V gene is TRBV7-9, the J gene TRBJ1-1, with D perhaps TRBD1 (5 bases). Trimming left V 3 bases short and J 4 bases short, with 12 bases between. CDR3 length: 14 amino acids. Germline lookup yields CDR1 SEHNR and CDR2 FQNEAQ (reference sequence). CDR3 sequence (DNA): TGTGCCAGCAGCTTGGCCAGGGAGGGCACTGAAGCTTTCTTT. This codes for CASSLAREGTEAFF.

J is TRBJ2-3 and V is TRBV19; tentative D call: TRBD2 (5 bases). The V and J ends lost 3 bases and 7 bases respectively, with 11 bases between them. The CDR3 covers 13 residues. The germline CDR1 and CDR2 sequences are LNHDA and SQIVND (reference sequence). The CDR3 region has the DNA TGTGCCAGTAGTATCACCGTAGCGTATACGCAGTATTTT. The encoded protein is CASSITVAYTQYF.

In its sample, this clonotype was seen a few times. CDR3 nucleotides: TGCAGCGTTGAAGGGGTGGTACTCACAGATACGCAGTATTTT. Its protein is CSVEGVVLTDTQYF. The rearrangement links TRBV29-1 to TRBJ2-3, with unresolved D. The CDR3 runs to 14 residues. CDR1 and CDR2 from the germline V gene are SQVTM and ANQGSEA. Trimming pared 1 base from V and 2 bases from J, leaving 10 bases between.

The rearrangement uses TRBV11-2 and TRBJ2-1; 10 bases line up with TRBD1. Losses at the gene ends were 1 base for V and 7 bases for J; bases not matched to a gene: 7. The V gene's germline CDR1 is SGHAT and CDR2 FQNNGV. The CDR3 has 16 residues. The CDR3, as DNA: TGTGCCAGCAGCTTAGGACGGACAGGGGGTAGGAATGAGCAGTTCTTC. Protein sequence: CASSLGRTGGRNEQFF.